The present T cell receptor (beta chain) was sequenced within a study of tumour-infiltrating T cells in Burkitt lymphoma. The overall study: Repertoire clonality predicted overall and progression-free survival.

V gave up 0 bases and J gave up 5 bases, with 7 bases separating them. CDR3 size: 13 residues. Per germline, CDR1 MNHEY and CDR2 SVGAGI. Data came from immunoSEQ multiplex PCR; TCRdb stores just in-frame clones and leaves some out. The table shows approximately 15,000 clones, with more than 65% occurring only once. The sample comprised tumor tissue. This clonotype was obtained from a human donor with diffuse large B-cell lymphoma. V is TRBV6-5 and J is TRBJ1-1; D ambiguous. In DNA, the CDR3 is TGTGCCAGCAGTTACTCGGGCTGGACTGAAGCTTTCTTT. It encodes CASSYSGWTEAFF.